This entry describes one T cell receptor beta chain. Antigen unknown. TCR alpha and beta CDR3 regions were amplified from RNA using iRepertoire nested multiplex PCR. Input was roughly 100-450 ng of tissue mRNA or PBMC total RNA. A single record per CDR3 protein comes from TCRdb applying MiXCR to the multiplex PCR reads. Seen here are about 140,000 distinct CDR3 sequences, about two fifths observed once, and the top ten hold roughly 20%. This specimen comes from a study of glioma-infiltrating T cells. Study-level points and caveats: Very few CDR3 sequences were shared between tissue and blood. Above-expected tissue-blood divergence occurred in all gliomas, most in low-grade ones.

The specimen was glioma tissue, nonneoplastic brain tissue, or PBMCs (not recorded which). The receptor was isolated from a human donor with low-grade glioma or glioblastoma, undergoing nonglioma brain surgery, or in good health (not recorded which).

CDR3 amino acids: CSARVRGDSNQPQHF. CDR3 coding DNA: TGCAGTGCTAGAGTCAGGGGGGATAGCAATCAGCCCCAGCATTTT. The rearrangement uses TRBV20-1 and TRBJ1-5; 7 bases are a match to TRBD1. Germline CDR1 is DFQATT and CDR2 is SNEGSKA (reference sequence). V shed 1 base and J 0 bases; nucleotides not matched to a gene: 3. The CDR3 has 15 amino acids.